The source of this T cell receptor beta chain is a study of T cell repertoires in ileal Crohn's disease. Regarding the study as a whole: Sorted CD8 T cells held more high-frequency clones than CD4.

Measured with immunoSEQ multiplex PCR; TCRdb has only the in-frame clones, and not every one. The sample shows 2,000 to 3,000 clones, approximately 93% of them seen only once. Sample time point: inflamed ileum from the surgical specimen. The CDR3 contains 12 residues. J was trimmed by 7 bases and V by 6 bases; bases with no gene match: 3. From germline, CDR1 is SGHRS and CDR2 YFSETQ. In regard to this clone: Its antigen is unidentified.

Sequencing used ileal tissue. The chain has TRBV5-1 and TRBJ2-1; 8 bases align to TRBD2. The receptor was derived from an adult with Crohn's disease. CDR3 amino acids: CASNSGVNEQFF. CDR3 nucleotides: TGCGCCAGCAATAGCGGGGTGAATGAGCAGTTCTTC.